This TCR beta chain was documented in a study of naive and memory T cell subsets (dated by TCRdb to 2016 to 2017). Broadly, across the study: The study applied an open-source, UMI-based TCR alpha and beta sequencing pipeline to sorted naive and memory peripheral blood T cell subsets. IgG serology results and the functional CMV T cell responses were in complete agreement. RNA was DNase-treated and reverse transcribed with TCR constant-region primers, mostly using SuperScript III. What the study reported, not specific to this receptor: RNA-based TCR counts may be affected by expression changes linked to T cell activation and differentiation. Following error correction, more than 95% of naive TCR sequences occurred only once, which made naive abundance distributions much steeper than those of memory subsets. A clonotype was defined as a single alpha or beta chain sequence rather than as a paired alpha/beta receptor. The repertoire findings for the naive and memory subsets could not be validated against a ground truth, as none was available. In both CD4 and CD8 cells, the Gini index increased while Shannon and inverse Simpson diversity decreased from naive through CM, EM and EMRA. A power law was followed by TCR abundance, with an exponent that differed between naive and memory subsets but was consistent across the three individuals. A few larger clonotypes were present in naive repertoires, particularly the CD8 repertoires, and these clonotypes were possibly memory cells re-expressing CD45RA.

In the case of this clonotype: No antigen is known for it. Base qualities are not at hand, and no much larger clone is one base apart.

The V end gives up 3 bases and the J end 6 bases, leaving 7 bases in the junction not matched to a gene. Sequences MNHEY (CDR1) and SMNVEV (CDR2) are obtained from the germline V gene (reference sequence). The CDR3 measures 14 amino acids from cysteine to phenylalanine. The entry retains the CDR3 DNA only, 42 bases that are in frame from base 1. From the second PCR step on, the TCR alpha and beta chain libraries were amplified in separate reactions. Donor CMV status was determined by IFNgamma production from CD4+ T cells after overnight stimulation of fresh PBMCs with CMV viral lysate. Miltenyi beads were used first to positively select CD4 T cells, and CD8 T cells were then positively selected from the CD4-negative fraction. After staining for CD3, CD4, CD8, CD45RA, CD27 and a live/dead dye, cells were sorted on a BD Aria II into four subsets based on CD45RA and CD27. A few healthy volunteers provided blood, and the blood of each volunteer was split into CD4 and CD8 T cells and then into four differentiation subsets. About 130 ml of peripheral blood was collected from each donor, and PBMC were isolated by Ficoll-Paque PLUS density-gradient centrifugation. Sorted cells were lysed in RLT buffer, after which RNA was extracted using a Qiagen RNeasy kit and stored at -80 degrees C.

The library was obtained by UMI-ligation and nested PCR. To cover both TRBC1 and TRBC2, the beta constant-region primer consisted of an equimolar mix of two oligonucleotides. The ligated cDNA went through four rounds of PCR with nested alpha and beta constant-region primers together with the SP2 primer. T4 RNA ligase 1 ligated a single-stranded oligonucleotide carrying the SP2 primer and a 12-nucleotide UMI to the cDNA 3' end. Incubation of the ligation reaction lasted about 18-24 hours at 16 degrees C. PCR2 was typically performed as a SYBR Green qPCR and was stopped at a predetermined threshold so that over-amplification was prevented. Apart from the first purification, every purification step used Agencourt AMPure XP magnetic beads. Library amounts were measured by Qubit and library quality was assessed on a TapeStation, where the main peak was expected at around 650 bp. Pooled libraries were sequenced on an Illumina MiSeq using v2 2x251 paired-end kits, and typically about 0.9-2.1 million reads were obtained per sample. Libraries were pooled at 3 to 4 nM per sample, and about 5-7% PhiX was added to improve cluster recognition. Concerning the study's data processing: V and J genes were assigned to Demultiplexor-processed FASTQ reads by Decombinator through tag matching, with a single base-pair mismatch being allowed. Collapsinator used UMIs to correct both sequencing errors and frequency errors arising from PCR heterogeneity. TCRs were translated and CDR3s were extracted from the conserved cysteine to the FGXG phenylalanine by CDR3Translator, with non-productive sequences being flagged. Gini, Shannon entropy and inverse Simpson indices were computed after subsampling the repertoires to the same number of UMI-defined TCRs. Power-law fits to clonotype abundance distributions were performed by maximum likelihood within the linear range. Similar UMI counts, unique TCR numbers and clonal distributions were obtained with the pipeline and with MIGEC on one naive CD8 sample. In one analysis, naive TCRs also found in any memory subset of the same donor were removed from the naive repertoire. A set of several thousand CMV-associated CDR3 sequences, compiled from VDJdb and a published dataset, was used to search the repertoires. TCRdb redid the processing of the public reads, applying fastp at Q25 and MiXCR, and retained in-frame beta chains. CDR3 protein sequences are deduplicated, and each keeps its most common genes and DNA. The V and J calls shown here were made by TCRdb, not taken from the authors' results. Across this sample there are 120,000 to 150,000 distinct CDR3 sequences, with more than 15% seen only once. The biggest ten clones account for around 0.63% of the sample.

The origin of this receptor is a human donor in good health. The chain is made from TRBV27 and TRBJ2-7; 8 middle bases align to TRBD1. Sequencing was carried out using naive CD8+ T cells from blood. Interpreted using the paper, the cell subset or site label stands for: naive T cells, CD45RA high CD27+. Here is the DNA: TGTGCCAGCAGTTTCGCAGGGGGCTTGGGCGAGCAGTACTTC. The translation is CASSFAGGLGEQYF.